This is a list of T cell receptor beta chains from one sample in a study of CD8 T cells in ankylosing spondylitis. TCRdb re-analysed the 5' RACE reads in MiXCR, keeping a single row per CDR3 protein. The data contain 750,000 to 850,000 distinct CDR3 sequences, approximately 12% of them singletons. The sequencing input was blood, either unsorted or a sorted T cell fraction (not recorded which). The receptor source for this set is a male donor with ankylosing spondylitis. The CDR3 runs from the conserved cysteine through the conserved F or W. A D gene is named only where the DNA matches it firmly. Rows may omit the clone size; those that give it use once, few, many or a size class.

j_call | v_call | d_call | clone_size | cdr3_aa
TRBJ2-7 | TRBV20-1 | NA | few | CSARDIIVYEQYF
TRBJ2-1 | TRBV6-5 | NA | NA | CASSYSSGFRYNEQFF
TRBJ2-1 | TRBV7-2 | NA | once | CASSLGVQTREQFF
TRBJ1-2 | TRBV4-1 | NA | many | CASSQDEADRGYTF
TRBJ2-3 | TRBV11-2 | TRBD2 | NA | CASSLALAGGAQYF
TRBJ2-2 | TRBV12-3/TRBV12-4 | NA | few | CASRLIDGSGELFF
TRBJ1-2 | TRBV6-1 | NA | NA | CAIRETGVYGYTF
TRBJ1-1 | TRBV20-1 | NA | few | CSALEYGRSTEAFF
TRBJ2-1 | TRBV29-1 | NA | NA | CSGSDADLTPQFF
TRBJ2-1 | TRBV20-1 | TRBD2 | NA | CSAREFGTRVPNEQFF
TRBJ2-7 | TRBV10-3 | NA | few | CAISPRLSSRSYEQYF
TRBJ2-4 | TRBV5-6 | TRBD2 | many | CASSPGGGAKNIQYF
TRBJ1-2 | TRBV12-3/TRBV12-4 | NA | NA | CASSLVAGWDGYTF
TRBJ2-3 | TRBV5-6 | NA | NA | CASSFWTPSTDTQYF
TRBJ1-1 | TRBV20-1 | TRBD1 | NA | CSARDLDRMMAEAFF
TRBJ1-1 | TRBV12-3/TRBV12-4 | NA | NA | CASSGTLWTEAFF
TRBJ1-1 | TRBV6-5 | NA | NA | CASSYGGENTEAFF
TRBJ2-3 | TRBV3-1 | TRBD2 | NA | CASSQRLAADTQYF
TRBJ2-1 | TRBV12-3/TRBV12-4 | NA | many | CASSLNNNEQFF
TRBJ2-5 | TRBV6-2/TRBV6-3 | NA | many | CASGLGKTQYF
TRBJ2-1 | TRBV29-1 | NA | few | CSTLKQVSYNEQFF
TRBJ2-7 | TRBV2 | TRBD2 | NA | CASSAQGGPTEQYF
TRBJ2-1 | TRBV5-1 | NA | few | CASSPYGRPSYNEQFF
TRBJ2-1 | TRBV9 | NA | few | CASSVGAREQFF
TRBJ1-5 | TRBV6-1 | NA | NA | CASIGTLGNQPQHF
TRBJ2-3 | TRBV5-1 | NA | many | CASRPSGGSTQYF
TRBJ2-3 | TRBV28 | NA | few | CASSFSRNAQYF
TRBJ1-4 | TRBV10-3 | TRBD1 | NA | CAISELTGGEKLFF
TRBJ2-1 | TRBV7-2 | TRBD2 | many | CASSLTLAGDTEQFF